Below are 17 T cell receptor beta chains sequenced from a single sample in a study of CD8 T cell repertoires and HIV-1 epitope variants. No antigen has been identified for these receptors. The protocol was immunoSEQ multiplex PCR, while the TCRdb copy is restricted to in-frame clones and leaves out a portion. The sample has thousands of clones; roughly three fifths are singletons. The sample was cultured CD8+ T cells derived from PBMCs. The receptors shown here come from a male donor with HIV.

The chain links TRBV7-6 to TRBJ2-7, with a weak D call TRBD2 (6 bases). The CDR3 is made up of 18 amino acids. Germline V gene lookup returns CDR1 SGHVS and CDR2 FNYEAQ. V was clipped by 5 bases and J by 0 bases, with 23 bases between them. The CDR3 region is CASSLTRAGPGGSYEQYF. Here the CDR3 DNA reads TGTGCCAGCAGCCTGACGAGGGCGGGGCCTGGGGGCTCCTACGAGCAGTACTTC.

The chain has TRBV5-4 and TRBJ2-1; 8 bases agree with TRBD1. The CDR3 is 15 residues long. After removal of 5 bases from V and 7 bases from J, the junction contained 11 bases not matched to a gene. The germline V gene encodes CDR1 SGHNT and CDR2 YYREEE (reference sequence). In nucleotides, the CDR3 is TGTGCCAGCAGACCAGGACAGGGAACATTTAATGAGCAGTTCTTC. Residues: CASRPGQGTFNEQFF.

This clone was counted a few times. The CDR3 sequence is CASPWGEHRDPYEQYF. CDR3 coding DNA: TGTGCCAGCCCCTGGGGGGAACACAGGGATCCCTACGAGCAGTACTTC. J is TRBJ2-7 and V is TRBV19; either TRBD1 or TRBD2 may fit D (6 bases each). The CDR3 is made up of 16 amino acids. In germline, CDR1 is LNHDA, CDR2 SQIVND (reference sequence). V was pared by 9 bases and J by 2 bases, with 23 bases between.

The J gene is TRBJ2-1, the V gene TRBV29-1; D call uncertain. V shed 6 bases and J shed 6 bases, with 12 bases lying between them. Germline V gives CDR1 SQVTM, CDR2 ANQGSEA. The CDR3 loop spans 12 amino acids. The CDR3 nucleotides read TGCAGCGTCCTCCAAAGGGCCAATGAGCAGTTCTTC. This sequence encodes CSVLQRANEQFF.

This clone showed up just once. The chain carries TRBV28 and TRBJ1-1, with 7 bases aligning to TRBD1. After removal of 6 bases from V and 8 bases from J, the junction contained 9 bases not matched to a gene. Germline-derived CDR1 and CDR2 are MDHEN and SYDVKM. The CDR3 has 13 amino acids. The CDR3: CASRDIGTAEAFF. CDR3 DNA: TGTGCCAGCAGGGATATTGGGACAGCAGAAGCTTTCTTT.

This clone was counted only a few times. V is TRBV27 and J is TRBJ1-2; TRBD1 is a possible D gene (5 bases). The CDR3 is 14 amino acids. Trimming took 5 bases from V and 4 from J, leaving 14 bases between them. Germline V gene lookup returns CDR1 MNHEY and CDR2 SMNVEV (reference sequence). In DNA, the CDR3 is TGTGCCAGCAGTAGGGGCCCCGACAGCTATGGCTACACCTTC. Its protein product is CASSRGPDSYGYTF.

This clone was observed a few times. The chain links TRBV13 to TRBJ1-2, with 7 bases aligning to TRBD1. CDR3 length: 17 amino acids. The germline CDR1 and CDR2 sequences are PRHDT and FYEKMQ (reference sequence). Unmatched junction bases numbered 9, after V lost 2 bases and J lost 0 bases. The CDR3 region is CASSLNVGQQANYGYTF. In DNA form, the CDR3 reads TGTGCCAGCAGCTTAAATGTGGGACAGCAAGCTAACTATGGCTACACCTTC.

CDR3 coding DNA: TGCGCCAGCAGCTTGGTTAGCAACACTGAAGCTTTCTTT. Residues: CASSLVSNTEAFF. The rearrangement links TRBV5-1 to TRBJ1-1; D is uncertain. Germline values: CDR1 SGHRS, CDR2 YFSETQ. V lost 0 bases and J lost 2, with 5 bases in between. The CDR3 has 13 amino acids.

This clone was picked up a small number of times. This rearrangement joins TRBV19 to TRBJ1-6; 7 positions agree with TRBD1. The junction had 5 bases not matched to a gene; V was cut back by 0 bases and J by 9 bases. The CDR3 covers 15 residues. The germline V gene has CDR1 LNHDA and CDR2 SQIVND (reference sequence). The CDR3 here is CASSIDDRARSPLHF. The DNA of the CDR3 is TGTGCCAGTAGTATAGATGACAGGGCTCGTTCACCCCTCCACTTT.

This chain's CDR3 is CASSAPPLAGGTDTQYF. The DNA for the CDR3 is TGTGCCAGTAGTGCTCCTCCACTAGCGGGCGGCACAGATACGCAGTATTTT. V gene TRBV19 combines with J gene TRBJ2-3; 9 positions match TRBD2. Germline V gene data show CDR1 as LNHDA and CDR2 as SQIVND (reference sequence). The CDR3 totals 17 residues. The J segment lost 1 base and the V segment lost 5 bases, leaving 10 bases of the junction unmatched.

The chain joins TRBV14 to TRBJ1-2, with 8 bases that match TRBD1. The CDR3 runs 15 residues. The germline V gene has CDR1 SGHDN and CDR2 FVKESK. The trim removed 0 bases at V and 8 bases at J, leaving 8 bases unmatched. In nucleotides, the CDR3 is TGTGCCAGCAGCCAAGAACTCTCAGGGGGCAGAGGCTACACCTTC. Protein: CASSQELSGGRGYTF.

V is TRBV15 and J is TRBJ2-6; D unclear. Trimming shortened V by 0 bases and J by 0 bases, and 3 bases separated the two germline ends. The CDR3 runs to 15 residues. CDR1 and CDR2 from the germline V gene are LNHNV and YYDKDF (reference sequence). The CDR3 region is CATSRESSGANVLTF. CDR3 DNA: TGTGCCACCAGCAGAGAATCCTCTGGGGCCAACGTCCTGACTTTC.

This clone turned up a few times. The rearrangement uses TRBV6-1 and TRBJ2-7; no clear D. The CDR3 is made up of 12 amino acids. The V end was cut by 5 bases, the J end by 4 bases, with 9 bases between. CDR1 and CDR2 (germline): MNHNS, SASEGT. The DNA for the CDR3 is TGTGCCAGCAGTCCGACTGATTACGAGCAGTACTTC. Translating gives CASSPTDYEQYF.

This clone was counted only a few times. The chain is built from TRBV5-1 and TRBJ1-1; D call uncertain. The CDR3 has 15 residues. V was clipped by 1 base and J by 0 bases, with 10 bases between them. Germline values: CDR1 SGHRS, CDR2 YFSETQ. The CDR3 loop reads CASSLTGPVNTEAFF. Here the CDR3 DNA reads TGCGCCAGCAGCTTGACCGGGCCGGTGAACACTGAAGCTTTCTTT.

This clone has a handful of counts. The V call is TRBV27, the J call TRBJ1-3, with D possibly matching TRBD1 (6 bases). This CDR3 comprises 13 residues. Germline loops: CDR1 MNHEY, CDR2 SMNVEV (reference sequence). V lost 6 bases and J 2 bases, leaving 8 bases between the germline ends. The chain's CDR3 is CASRSGAGNTIYF. CDR3 DNA sequence: TGTGCCAGCAGATCAGGGGCTGGAAACACCATATATTTT.

The chain recombines TRBV7-6 with TRBJ1-1; a weak D match, TRBD1 (6 bases). The CDR3 spans 18 residues. V was trimmed by 5 bases and J by 4 bases, leaving 26 bases between them. Germline CDR1 SGHVS, CDR2 FNYEAQ. The CDR3 spells CASSGNRAGGAQATEAFF. As DNA, the CDR3 is TGTGCCAGCAGCGGCAACAGGGCGGGCGGGGCCCAGGCCACTGAAGCTTTCTTT.

The chain is built from TRBV28 and TRBJ2-3; D is perhaps TRBD1 (7 bases). V shed 3 bases and J shed 2 bases, with 18 bases lying between them. Germline CDR1 and CDR2: MDHEN and SYDVKM. The CDR3 runs 17 residues. The CDR3 is CASSLEGTDSFTDTQYF. CDR3 nucleotide sequence: TGTGCCAGCAGTTTGGAGGGGACAGACTCATTCACAGATACGCAGTATTTT.